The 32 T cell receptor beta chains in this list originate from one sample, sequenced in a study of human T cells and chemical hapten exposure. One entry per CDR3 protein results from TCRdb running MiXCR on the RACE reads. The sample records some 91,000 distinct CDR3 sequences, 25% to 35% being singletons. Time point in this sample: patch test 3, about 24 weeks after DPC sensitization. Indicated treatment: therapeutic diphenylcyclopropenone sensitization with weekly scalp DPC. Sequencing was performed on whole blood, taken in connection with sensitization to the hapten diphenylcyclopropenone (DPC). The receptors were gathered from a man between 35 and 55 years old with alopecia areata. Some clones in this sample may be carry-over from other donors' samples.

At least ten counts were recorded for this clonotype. The CDR3 protein is CASSLLTGNTEAFF. The CDR3 nucleotides are TGTGCCAGCAGTCTTTTGACAGGGAACACTGAAGCTTTCTTT. The chain combines TRBV12-3 or TRBV12-4 with TRBJ1-1; tentative D call: TRBD1 (6 bases). This CDR3 region has 14 residues. Trimming pared 5 bases from V and 1 base from J, leaving 11 bases between.

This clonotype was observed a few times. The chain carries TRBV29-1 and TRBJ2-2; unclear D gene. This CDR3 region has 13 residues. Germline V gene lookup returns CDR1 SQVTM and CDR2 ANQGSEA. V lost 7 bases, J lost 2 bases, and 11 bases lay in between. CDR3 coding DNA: TGCAGCGCTGCGGCGGATAACACCGGGGAGCTGTTTTTT. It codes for CSAAADNTGELFF.

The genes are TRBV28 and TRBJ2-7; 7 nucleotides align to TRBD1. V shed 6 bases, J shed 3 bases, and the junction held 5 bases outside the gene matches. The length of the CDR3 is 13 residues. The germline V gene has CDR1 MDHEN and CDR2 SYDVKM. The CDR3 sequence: CASRQTGIYEQYF. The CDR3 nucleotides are TGTGCCAGCAGACAGACAGGGATCTACGAGCAGTACTTC.

Here the CDR3 DNA reads TGTGCCAGCAGTTACAGAGGGTTGGGGGGACAGACCCAGTACTTC. Protein: CASSYRGLGGQTQYF. V and J are TRBV6-5 and TRBJ2-5, with a possible D match to TRBD2 (6 bases). CDR3 length: 15 amino acids. Trimming took 2 bases from V and 6 from J, leaving 16 bases between them. Germline V gene lookup returns CDR1 MNHEY and CDR2 SVGAGI.

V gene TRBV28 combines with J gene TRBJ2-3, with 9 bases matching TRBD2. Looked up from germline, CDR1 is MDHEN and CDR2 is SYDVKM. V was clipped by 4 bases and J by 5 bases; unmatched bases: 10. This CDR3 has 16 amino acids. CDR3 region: CASSSGWREGLDTQYF. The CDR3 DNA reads TGTGCCAGCAGTTCGGGCTGGCGGGAGGGCCTAGATACGCAGTATTTT. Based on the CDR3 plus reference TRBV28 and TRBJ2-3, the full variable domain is DVKVTQSSRYLVKRTGEKVFLECVQDMDHENMFWYRQDPGLGLRLIYFSYDVKMKEKGDIPEGYSVSREKKERFSLILESASTNQTSMYLCASSSGWREGLDTQYFGPGTRLTVL.

CDR3 DNA: TGTGCCAGCAGTGACCCCGGGACTCCGGGGACCGGGGAGCTGTTTTTT. This encodes CASSDPGTPGTGELFF. The chain uses TRBV2 and TRBJ2-2; possible D gene TRBD2, 6 bases. The CDR3 has 16 amino acids. In germline, CDR1 is SNHLY, CDR2 FYNNEI. V was pared by 3 bases and J by 5 bases, with 16 bases between.

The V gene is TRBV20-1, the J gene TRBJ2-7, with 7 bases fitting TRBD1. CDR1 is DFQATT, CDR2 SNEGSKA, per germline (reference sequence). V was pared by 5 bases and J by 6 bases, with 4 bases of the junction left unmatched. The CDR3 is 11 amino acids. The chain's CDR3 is CSAADRSEQYF. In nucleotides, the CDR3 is TGCAGTGCTGCGGACAGGAGCGAGCAGTACTTC.

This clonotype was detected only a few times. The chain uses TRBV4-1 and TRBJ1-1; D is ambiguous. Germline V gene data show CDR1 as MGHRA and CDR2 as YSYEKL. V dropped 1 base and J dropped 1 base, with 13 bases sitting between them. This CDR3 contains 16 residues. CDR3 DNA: TGCGCCAGCAGCCAAGCCGCGTGGGAAGAGAACACTGAAGCTTTCTTT. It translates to CASSQAAWEENTEAFF.

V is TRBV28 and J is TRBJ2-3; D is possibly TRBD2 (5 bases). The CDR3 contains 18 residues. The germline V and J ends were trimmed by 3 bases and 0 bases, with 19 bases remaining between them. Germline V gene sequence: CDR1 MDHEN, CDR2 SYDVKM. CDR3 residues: CASSFNGPGTPSTDTQYF. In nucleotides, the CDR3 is TGTGCCAGCAGTTTTAATGGACCGGGAACCCCTAGCACAGATACGCAGTATTTT.

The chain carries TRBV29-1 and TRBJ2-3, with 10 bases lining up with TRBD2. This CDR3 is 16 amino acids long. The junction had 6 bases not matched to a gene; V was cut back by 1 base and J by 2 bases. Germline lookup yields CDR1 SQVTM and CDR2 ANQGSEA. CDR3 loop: CSVEGDLAGATDTQYF. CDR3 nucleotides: TGCAGCGTTGAAGGGGATCTAGCGGGAGCCACAGATACGCAGTATTTT.

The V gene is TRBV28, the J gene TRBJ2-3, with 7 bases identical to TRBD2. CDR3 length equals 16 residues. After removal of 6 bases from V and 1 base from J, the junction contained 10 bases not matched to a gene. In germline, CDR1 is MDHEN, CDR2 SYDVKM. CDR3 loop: CASSFTAAGGTDTQYF. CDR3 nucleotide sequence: TGTGCCAGCAGCTTCACTGCGGCGGGAGGCACAGATACGCAGTATTTT.

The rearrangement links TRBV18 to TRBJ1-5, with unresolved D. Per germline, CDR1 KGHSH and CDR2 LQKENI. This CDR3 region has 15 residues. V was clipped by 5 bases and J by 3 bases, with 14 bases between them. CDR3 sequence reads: CASSTRQEFNQPQHF. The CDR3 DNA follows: TGTGCCAGCTCAACGAGACAAGAATTCAATCAGCCCCAGCATTTT. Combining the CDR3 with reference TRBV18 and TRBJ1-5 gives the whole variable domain NAGVMQNPRHLVRRRGQEARLRCSPMKGHSHVYWYRQLPEEGLKFMVYLQKENIIDESGMPKERFSAEFPKEGPSILRIQQVVRGDSAAYFCASSTRQEFNQPQHFGDGTRLSIL.

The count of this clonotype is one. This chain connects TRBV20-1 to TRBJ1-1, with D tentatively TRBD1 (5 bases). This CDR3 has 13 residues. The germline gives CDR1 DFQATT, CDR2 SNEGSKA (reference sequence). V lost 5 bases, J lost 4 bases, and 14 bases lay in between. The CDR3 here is CSAPAQGITEAFF. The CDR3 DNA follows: TGCAGTGCTCCCGCCCAGGGAATCACTGAAGCTTTCTTT.

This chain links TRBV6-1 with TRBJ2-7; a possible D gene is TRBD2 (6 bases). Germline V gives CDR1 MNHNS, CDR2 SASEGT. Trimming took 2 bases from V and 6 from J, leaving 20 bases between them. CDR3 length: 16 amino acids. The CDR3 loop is CASSERARMGRGEQYF. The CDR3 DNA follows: TGTGCCAGCAGTGAACGGGCGCGCATGGGGCGGGGCGAGCAGTACTTC.

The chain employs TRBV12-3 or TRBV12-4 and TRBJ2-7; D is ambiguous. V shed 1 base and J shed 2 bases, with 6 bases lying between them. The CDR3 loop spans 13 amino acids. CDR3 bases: TGTGCCAGCAGTTTAGGGCAGCCCTACGAGCAGTACTTC. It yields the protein CASSLGQPYEQYF.

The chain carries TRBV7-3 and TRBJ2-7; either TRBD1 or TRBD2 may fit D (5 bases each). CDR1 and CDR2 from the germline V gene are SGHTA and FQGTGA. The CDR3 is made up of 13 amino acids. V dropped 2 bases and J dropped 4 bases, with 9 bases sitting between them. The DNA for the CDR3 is TGTGCCAGCAGCTTAGGTTGGGGGTACGAGCAGTACTTC. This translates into CASSLGWGYEQYF. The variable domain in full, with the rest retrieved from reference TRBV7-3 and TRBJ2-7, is GAGVSQTPSNKVTEKGKYVELRCDPISGHTALYWYRQSLGQGPEFLIYFQGTGAADDSGLPNDRFFAVRPEGSVSTLKIQRTERGDSAVYLCASSLGWGYEQYFGPGTRLTVT.

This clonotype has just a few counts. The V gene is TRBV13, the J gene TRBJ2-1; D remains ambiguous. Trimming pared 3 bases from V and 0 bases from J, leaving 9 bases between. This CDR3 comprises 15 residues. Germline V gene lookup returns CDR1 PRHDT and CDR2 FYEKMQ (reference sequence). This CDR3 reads CASSFSQSSYNEQFF. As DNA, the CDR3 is TGTGCCAGCAGCTTTTCTCAGAGCTCCTACAATGAGCAGTTCTTC. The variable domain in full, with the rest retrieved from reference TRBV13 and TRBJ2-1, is AAGVIQSPRHLIKEKRETATLKCYPIPRHDTVYWYQQGPGQDPQFLISFYEKMQSDKGSIPDRFSAQQFSDYHSELNMSSLELGDSALYFCASSFSQSSYNEQFFGPGTRLTVL.

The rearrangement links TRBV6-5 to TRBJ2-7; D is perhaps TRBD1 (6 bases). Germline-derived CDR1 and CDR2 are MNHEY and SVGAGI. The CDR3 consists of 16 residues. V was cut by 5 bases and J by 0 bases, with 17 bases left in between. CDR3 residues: CASSVHRDTVSYEQYF. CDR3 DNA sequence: TGTGCCAGCAGTGTACACCGGGACACGGTCTCCTACGAGCAGTACTTC.

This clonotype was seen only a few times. CDR3 sequence: CASRTTRATSTDTQYF. The CDR3, as DNA: TGTGCCAGCAGAACTACTAGAGCCACTAGCACAGATACGCAGTATTTT. The V call is TRBV7-9, the J call TRBJ2-3; TRBD2 might be the D (5 bases). CDR1 and CDR2 from the germline V gene are SEHNR and FQNEAQ (reference sequence). Trimming stripped 6 bases from V and 0 bases from J, with 16 bases between. The CDR3 extends over 16 amino acids.

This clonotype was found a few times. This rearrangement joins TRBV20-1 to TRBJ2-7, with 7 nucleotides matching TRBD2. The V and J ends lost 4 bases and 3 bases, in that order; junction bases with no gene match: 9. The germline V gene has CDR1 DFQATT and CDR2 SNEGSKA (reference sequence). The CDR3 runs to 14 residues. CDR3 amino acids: CSAIPVSGDYEQYF. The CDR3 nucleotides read TGCAGTGCTATCCCTGTCAGCGGGGACTACGAGCAGTACTTC.

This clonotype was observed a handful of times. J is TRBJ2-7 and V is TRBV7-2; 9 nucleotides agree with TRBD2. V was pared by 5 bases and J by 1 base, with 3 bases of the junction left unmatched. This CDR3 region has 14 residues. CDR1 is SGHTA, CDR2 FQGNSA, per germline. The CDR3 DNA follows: TGTGCCAGCAGCGGAGCGGGAGGATCCTACGAGCAGTACTTC. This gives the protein CASSGAGGSYEQYF.

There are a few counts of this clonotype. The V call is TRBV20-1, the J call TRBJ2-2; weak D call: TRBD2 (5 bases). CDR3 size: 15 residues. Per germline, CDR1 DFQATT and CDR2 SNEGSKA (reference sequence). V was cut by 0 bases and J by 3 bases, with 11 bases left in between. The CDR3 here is CSARDKSGHTGELFF. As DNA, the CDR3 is TGCAGTGCTAGAGACAAGAGCGGTCACACCGGGGAGCTGTTTTTT.

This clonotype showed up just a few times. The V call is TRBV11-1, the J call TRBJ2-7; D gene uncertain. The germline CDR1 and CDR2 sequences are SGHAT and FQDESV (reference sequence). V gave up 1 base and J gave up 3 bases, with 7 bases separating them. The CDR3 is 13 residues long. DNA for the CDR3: TGTGCCAGCAGCTTAGACGATCGCTACGAGCAGTACTTC. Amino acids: CASSLDDRYEQYF.

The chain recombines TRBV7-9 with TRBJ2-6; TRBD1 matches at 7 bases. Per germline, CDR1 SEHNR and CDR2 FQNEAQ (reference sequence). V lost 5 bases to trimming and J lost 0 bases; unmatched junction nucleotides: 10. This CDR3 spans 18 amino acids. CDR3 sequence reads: CASSPSTGISSGANVLTF. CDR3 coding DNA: TGTGCCAGCAGCCCCTCGACAGGGATAAGCTCTGGGGCCAACGTCCTGACTTTC.

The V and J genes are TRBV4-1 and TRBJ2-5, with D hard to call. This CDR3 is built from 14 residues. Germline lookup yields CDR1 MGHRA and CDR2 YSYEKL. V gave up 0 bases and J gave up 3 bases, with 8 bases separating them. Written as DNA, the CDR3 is TGCGCCAGCAGCCAAGATCGGCAGGAAGAGACCCAGTACTTC. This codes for CASSQDRQEETQYF.

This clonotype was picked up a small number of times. CDR3 coding DNA: TGTGCCACCAGTGATTTGCGAGGTAATGAGCAGTTCTTC. It translates to CATSDLRGNEQFF. V is TRBV24-1 and J is TRBJ2-1, with D unclear. The V end lost 0 bases, the J end lost 7 bases, and 6 bases lay between the germline ends. CDR1 is KGHDR, CDR2 SFDVKD, per germline. CDR3 size: 13 residues.

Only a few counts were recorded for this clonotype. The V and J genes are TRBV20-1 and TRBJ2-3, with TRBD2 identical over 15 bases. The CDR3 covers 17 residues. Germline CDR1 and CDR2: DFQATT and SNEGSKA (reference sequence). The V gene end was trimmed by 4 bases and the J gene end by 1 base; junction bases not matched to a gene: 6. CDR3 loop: CSAIPGLAGGRTDTQYF. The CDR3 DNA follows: TGCAGTGCTATCCCGGGACTAGCGGGAGGCCGCACAGATACGCAGTATTTT.

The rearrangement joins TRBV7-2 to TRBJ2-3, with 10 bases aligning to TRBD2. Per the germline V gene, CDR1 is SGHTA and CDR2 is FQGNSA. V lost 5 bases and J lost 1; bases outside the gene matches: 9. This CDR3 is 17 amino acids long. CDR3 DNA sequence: TGTGCCAGCAGCCCCGGGACTAGCGCCTCCCGCACAGATACGCAGTATTTT. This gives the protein CASSPGTSASRTDTQYF.

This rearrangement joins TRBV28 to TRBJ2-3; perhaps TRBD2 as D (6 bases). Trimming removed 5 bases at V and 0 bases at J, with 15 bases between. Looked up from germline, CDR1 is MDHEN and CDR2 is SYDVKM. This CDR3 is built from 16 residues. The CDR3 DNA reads TGTGCCAGCAGTGCCATCGCGGGACTGAGCACAGATACGCAGTATTTT. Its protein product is CASSAIAGLSTDTQYF. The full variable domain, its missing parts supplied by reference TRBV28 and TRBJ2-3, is DVKVTQSSRYLVKRTGEKVFLECVQDMDHENMFWYRQDPGLGLRLIYFSYDVKMKEKGDIPEGYSVSREKKERFSLILESASTNQTSMYLCASSAIAGLSTDTQYFGPGTRLTVL.

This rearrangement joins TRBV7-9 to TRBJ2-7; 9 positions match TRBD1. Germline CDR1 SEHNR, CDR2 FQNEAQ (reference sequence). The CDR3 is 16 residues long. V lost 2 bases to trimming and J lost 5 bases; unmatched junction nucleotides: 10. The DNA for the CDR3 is TGTGCCAGCAGCTTAAGGTCGGGACAGGGTAGAGACGAGCAGTACTTC. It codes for CASSLRSGQGRDEQYF.

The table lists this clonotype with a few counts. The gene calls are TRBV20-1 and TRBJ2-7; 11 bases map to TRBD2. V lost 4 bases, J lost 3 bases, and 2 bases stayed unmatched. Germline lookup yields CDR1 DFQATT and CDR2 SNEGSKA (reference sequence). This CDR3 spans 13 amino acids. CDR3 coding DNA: TGCAGTGCTAAAACTAGCGGGAGCTACGAGCAGTACTTC. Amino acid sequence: CSAKTSGSYEQYF.

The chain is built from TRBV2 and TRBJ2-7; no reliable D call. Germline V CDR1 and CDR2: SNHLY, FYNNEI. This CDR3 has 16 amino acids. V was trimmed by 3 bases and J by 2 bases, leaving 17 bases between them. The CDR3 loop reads CASSDPFRLDPYEQYF. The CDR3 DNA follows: TGTGCCAGCAGTGACCCATTTCGACTGGACCCCTACGAGCAGTACTTC.